This record covers a single T cell receptor (beta chain). Measured with immunoSEQ multiplex PCR; TCRdb has only the in-frame clones, and not every one. The sample consists of about 120,000 clones, about 85% of them appearing once. This sample was taken from a study of blood T cell repertoires in COVID-19. Study overall: COVID-19 samples, acute and convalescent, were from the United States, Italy and Spain. Sample material is recorded as cDNA or gDNA derived from T cells, B-cell-depleted T cells, or PBMCs.

The CDR3 runs 14 residues. V was clipped by 2 bases and J by 6 bases, with 10 bases between them. The germline CDR1 and CDR2 sequences are KGHSH and LQKENI. The TCR sequence derives from a man older than 75 with acute or convalescent COVID-19. The V and J genes are TRBV18 and TRBJ2-2, with a tentative D call TRBD2 (5 bases). The sample comprised peripheral blood. This CDR3 reads CASSPKMEAGELFF. CDR3 in DNA: TGTGCCAGCTCACCAAAGATGGAGGCCGGGGAGCTGTTTTTT.